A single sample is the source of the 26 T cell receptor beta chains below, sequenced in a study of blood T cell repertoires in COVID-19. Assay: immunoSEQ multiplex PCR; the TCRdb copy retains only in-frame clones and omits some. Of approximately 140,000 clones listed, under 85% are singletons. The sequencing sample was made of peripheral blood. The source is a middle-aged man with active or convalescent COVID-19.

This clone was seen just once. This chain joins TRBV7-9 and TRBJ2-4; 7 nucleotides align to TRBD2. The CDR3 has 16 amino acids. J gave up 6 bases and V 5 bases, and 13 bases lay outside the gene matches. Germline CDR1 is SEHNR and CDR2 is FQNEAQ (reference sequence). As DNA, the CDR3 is TGTGCCAGCAGCCCGGAGGGGCGGGGGAATGCAAACATTCAGTACTTC. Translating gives CASSPEGRGNANIQYF.

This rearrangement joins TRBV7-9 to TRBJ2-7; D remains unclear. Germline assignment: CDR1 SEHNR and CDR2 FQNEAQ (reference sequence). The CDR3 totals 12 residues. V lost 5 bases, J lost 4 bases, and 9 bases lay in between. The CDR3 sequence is CASSPAGYEQYF. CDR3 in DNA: TGTGCCAGCAGCCCTGCCGGGTACGAGCAGTACTTC.

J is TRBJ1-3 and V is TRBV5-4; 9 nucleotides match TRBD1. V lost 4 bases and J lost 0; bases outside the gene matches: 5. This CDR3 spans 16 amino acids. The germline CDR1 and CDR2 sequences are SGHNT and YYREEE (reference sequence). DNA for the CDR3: TGTGCCAGCAGCGTCCGGGACAGGGACTCTGGAAACACCATATATTTT. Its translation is CASSVRDRDSGNTIYF.

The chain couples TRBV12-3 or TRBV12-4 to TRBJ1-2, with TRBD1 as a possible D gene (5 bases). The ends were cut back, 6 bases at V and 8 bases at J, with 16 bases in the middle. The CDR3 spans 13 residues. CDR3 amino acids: CASRSTGSIGYTF. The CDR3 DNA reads TGTGCCAGCAGATCAACAGGTTCGATCGGCTACACCTTC.

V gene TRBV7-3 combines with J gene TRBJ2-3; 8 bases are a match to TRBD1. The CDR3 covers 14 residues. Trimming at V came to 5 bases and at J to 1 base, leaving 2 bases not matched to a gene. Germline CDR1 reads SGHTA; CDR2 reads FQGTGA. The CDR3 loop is CASSKDRGTDTQYF. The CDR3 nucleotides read TGTGCCAGCAGCAAGGACAGGGGCACAGATACGCAGTATTTT.

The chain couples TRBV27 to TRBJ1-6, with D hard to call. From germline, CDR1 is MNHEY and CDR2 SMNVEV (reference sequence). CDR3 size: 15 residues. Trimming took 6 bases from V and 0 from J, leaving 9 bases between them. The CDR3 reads CASRLYDSYNSPLHF. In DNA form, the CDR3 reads TGTGCCAGCAGACTATACGACTCCTATAATTCACCCCTCCACTTT.

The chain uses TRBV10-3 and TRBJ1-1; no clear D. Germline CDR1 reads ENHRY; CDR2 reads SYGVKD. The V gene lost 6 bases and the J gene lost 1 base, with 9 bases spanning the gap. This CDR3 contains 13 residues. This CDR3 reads CAISQPRNTEAFF. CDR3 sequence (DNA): TGTGCCATCAGCCAACCCAGGAACACTGAAGCTTTCTTT.

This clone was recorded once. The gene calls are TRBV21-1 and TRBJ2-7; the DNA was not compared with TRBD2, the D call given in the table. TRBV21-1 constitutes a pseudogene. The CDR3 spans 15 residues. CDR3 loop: CASSAGTSGGNEQYF. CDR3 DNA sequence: TGTGCCAGCAGCGCAGGGACTAGCGGGGGGAACGAGCAGTACTTC.

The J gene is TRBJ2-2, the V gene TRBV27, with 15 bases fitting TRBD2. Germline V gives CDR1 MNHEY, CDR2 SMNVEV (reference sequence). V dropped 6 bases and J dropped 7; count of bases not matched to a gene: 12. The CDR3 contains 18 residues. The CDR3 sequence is CASSPPGLAGGPYGELFF. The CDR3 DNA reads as TGTGCCAGCAGCCCTCCCGGACTAGCGGGGGGGCCGTACGGGGAGCTGTTTTTT.

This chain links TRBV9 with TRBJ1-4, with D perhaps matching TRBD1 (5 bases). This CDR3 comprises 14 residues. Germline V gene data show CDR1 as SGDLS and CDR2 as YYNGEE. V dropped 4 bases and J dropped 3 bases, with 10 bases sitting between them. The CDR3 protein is CASSMGLSNEKLFF. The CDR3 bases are TGTGCCAGCAGCATGGGACTGTCTAATGAAAAACTGTTTTTT.

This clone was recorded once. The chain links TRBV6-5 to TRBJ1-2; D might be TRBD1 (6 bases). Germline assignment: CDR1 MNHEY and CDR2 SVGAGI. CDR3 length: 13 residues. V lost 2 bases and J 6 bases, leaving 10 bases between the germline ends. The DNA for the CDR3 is TGTGCCAGCAGTTACGGGAGGGGGGATGGCTACACCTTC. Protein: CASSYGRGDGYTF.

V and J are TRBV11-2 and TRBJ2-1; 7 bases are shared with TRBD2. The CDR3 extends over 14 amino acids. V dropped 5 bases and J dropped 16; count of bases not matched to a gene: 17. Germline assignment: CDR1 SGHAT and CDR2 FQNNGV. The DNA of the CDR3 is TGTGCCAGCAGCCGCCCGGAGGCGGGGGTCCGCCGATTCTTC. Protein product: CASSRPEAGVRRFF.

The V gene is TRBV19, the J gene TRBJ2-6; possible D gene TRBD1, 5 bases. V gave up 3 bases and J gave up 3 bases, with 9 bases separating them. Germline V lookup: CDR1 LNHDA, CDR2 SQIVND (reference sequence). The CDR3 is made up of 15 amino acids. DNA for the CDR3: TGTGCCAGTAGTATTAGACAGCTTGGGGCCAACGTCCTGACTTTC. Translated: CASSIRQLGANVLTF.

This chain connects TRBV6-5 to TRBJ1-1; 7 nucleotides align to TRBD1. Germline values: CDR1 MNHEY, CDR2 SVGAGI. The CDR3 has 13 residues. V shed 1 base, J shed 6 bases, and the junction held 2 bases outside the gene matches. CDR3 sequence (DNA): TGTGCCAGCAGTTACTTTACAGGGGCTGAAGCTTTCTTT. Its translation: CASSYFTGAEAFF.

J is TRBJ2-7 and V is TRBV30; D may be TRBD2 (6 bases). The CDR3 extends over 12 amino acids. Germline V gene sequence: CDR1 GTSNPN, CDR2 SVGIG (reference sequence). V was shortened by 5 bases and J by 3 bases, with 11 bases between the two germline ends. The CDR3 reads CAWGSGFYEQYF. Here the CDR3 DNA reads TGTGCCTGGGGTAGCGGTTTCTACGAGCAGTACTTC.

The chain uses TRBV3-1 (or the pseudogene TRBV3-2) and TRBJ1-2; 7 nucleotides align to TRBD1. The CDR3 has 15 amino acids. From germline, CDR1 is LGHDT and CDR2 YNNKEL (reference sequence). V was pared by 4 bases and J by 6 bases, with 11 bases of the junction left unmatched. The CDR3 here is CASSLSDRRFNGYTF. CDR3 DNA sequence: TGTGCCAGCAGCCTATCGGACAGGAGGTTTAATGGCTACACCTTC.

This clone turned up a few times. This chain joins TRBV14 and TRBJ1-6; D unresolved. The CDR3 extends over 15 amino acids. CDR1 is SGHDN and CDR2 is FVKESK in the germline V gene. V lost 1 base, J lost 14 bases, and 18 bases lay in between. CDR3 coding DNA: TGTGCCAGCAGCCAAGGTTCCAGCTGGCGCGAGGCCCTCCACTTT. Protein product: CASSQGSSWREALHF.

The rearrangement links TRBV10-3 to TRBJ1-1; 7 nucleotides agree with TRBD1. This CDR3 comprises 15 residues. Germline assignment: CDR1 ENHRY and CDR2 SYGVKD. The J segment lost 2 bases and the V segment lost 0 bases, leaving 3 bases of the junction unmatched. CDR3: CAISESGTANTEAFF. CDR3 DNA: TGTGCCATCAGTGAGTCAGGGACAGCCAACACTGAAGCTTTCTTT.

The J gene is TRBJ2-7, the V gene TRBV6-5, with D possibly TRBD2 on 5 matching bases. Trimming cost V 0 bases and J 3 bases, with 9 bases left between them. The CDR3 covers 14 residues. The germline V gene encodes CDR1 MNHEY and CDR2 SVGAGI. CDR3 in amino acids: CASSYSGAGYEQYF. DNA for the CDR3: TGTGCCAGCAGTTACTCGGGAGCCGGCTACGAGCAGTACTTC.

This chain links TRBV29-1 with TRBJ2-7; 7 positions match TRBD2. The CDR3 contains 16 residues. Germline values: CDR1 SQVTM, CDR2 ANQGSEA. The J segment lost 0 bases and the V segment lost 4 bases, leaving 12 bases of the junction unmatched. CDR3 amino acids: CSVVKDGGGSSYEQYF. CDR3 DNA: TGCAGCGTTGTTAAGGATGGGGGGGGGAGCTCCTACGAGCAGTACTTC.

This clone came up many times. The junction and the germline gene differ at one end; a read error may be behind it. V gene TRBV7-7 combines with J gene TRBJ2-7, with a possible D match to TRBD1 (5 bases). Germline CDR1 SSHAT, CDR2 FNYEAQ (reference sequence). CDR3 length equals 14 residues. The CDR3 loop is CASSLSSGSHEQYF. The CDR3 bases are TGTGCTAGCAGCTTATCGTCAGGGTCTCACGAGCAGTACTTC.

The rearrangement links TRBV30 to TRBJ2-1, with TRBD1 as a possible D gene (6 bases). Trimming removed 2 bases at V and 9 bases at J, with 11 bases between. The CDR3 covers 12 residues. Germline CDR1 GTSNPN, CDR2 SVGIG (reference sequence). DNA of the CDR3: TGTGCCTGGAGTAGAGGGGGACCTGAGCAGTTCTTC. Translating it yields CAWSRGGPEQFF.

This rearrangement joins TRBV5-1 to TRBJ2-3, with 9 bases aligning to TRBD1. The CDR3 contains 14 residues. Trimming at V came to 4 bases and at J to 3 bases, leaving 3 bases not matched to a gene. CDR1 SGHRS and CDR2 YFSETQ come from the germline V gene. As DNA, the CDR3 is TGCGCCAGCAGCCCGGGACAGGGTACAGATACGCAGTATTTT. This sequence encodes CASSPGQGTDTQYF.

The CDR3 is CASSVWGTGYTDTQYF. CDR3 nucleotide sequence: TGTGCCAGTAGTGTATGGGGGACAGGCTACACAGATACGCAGTATTTT. The chain recombines TRBV19 with TRBJ2-3; 8 bases line up with TRBD1. Germline CDR1 and CDR2: LNHDA and SQIVND (reference sequence). Losses at the gene ends were 5 bases for V and 2 bases for J; bases not matched to a gene: 9. The CDR3 is 16 amino acids. Combining the CDR3 with reference TRBV19 and TRBJ2-3 gives the whole variable domain DGGITQSPKYLFRKEGQNVTLSCEQNLNHDAMYWYRQDPGQGLRLIYYSQIVNDFQKGDIAEGYSVSREKKESFPLTVTSAQKNPTAFYLCASSVWGTGYTDTQYFGPGTRLTVL.

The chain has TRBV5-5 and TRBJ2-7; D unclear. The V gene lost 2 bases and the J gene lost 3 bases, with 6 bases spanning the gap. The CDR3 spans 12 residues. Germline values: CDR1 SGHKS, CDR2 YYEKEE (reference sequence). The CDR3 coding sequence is TGTGCCAGCAGCTTCGACAACTACGAGCAGTACTTC. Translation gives CASSFDNYEQYF.

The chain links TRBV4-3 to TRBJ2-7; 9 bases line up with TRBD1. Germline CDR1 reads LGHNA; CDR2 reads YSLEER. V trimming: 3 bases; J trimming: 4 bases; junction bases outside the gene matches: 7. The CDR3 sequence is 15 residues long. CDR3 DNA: TGCGCCAGCAGCCATAACTCCGGGACAGGGTACGAGCAGTACTTC. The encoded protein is CASSHNSGTGYEQYF.